This T cell receptor (beta chain) emerged from a study of spatial heterogeneity in lung cancer. Turning to the study itself: Sequencing consistently turned up more beta-chain sequences than alpha-chain sequences. Overall study results and limits: Tracking of tumor mutation counts was seen in expanded intratumoral alpha and beta TCR counts.

The time point here: sample taken at primary tumor resection. The cohort: 70 to 75 early-stage, untreated non-small cell lung cancer patients. Without sorting, whole RNA was sequenced from tumor, nontumor lung or frozen PBMC. V dropped 4 bases and J dropped 6 bases, with 11 bases sitting between them. CDR1 DFQATT and CDR2 SNEGSKA come from the germline V gene (reference sequence). This CDR3 has 12 amino acids. At least ten counts were recorded for this clonotype. The target antigen is unknown. One entry per CDR3 protein, called by TCRdb with MiXCR from the 5' RACE reads. The table lists about 28,000 distinct CDR3 sequences, more than 5.5% of them singletons.

This chain links TRBV20-1 with TRBJ2-3, with D uncertain. Sequences were derived from lung tumor tissue, sampled at surgery. This TCR was recovered from a male donor with early-stage non-small cell lung cancer. The CDR3 region is CSAKALGDTQYF. The CDR3 coding sequence is TGCAGTGCTAAGGCCCTAGGTGATACGCAGTATTTT.